Listed here is a single T cell receptor (beta chain). The target antigen is unknown. This entry belongs to a study of blood T cells in healthy people across ages. A second PCR of about 6 to 11 cycles used a sample-barcoded 5' primer and a J-beta primer mix. TCRdb independently ran MiXCR on the 5' RACE reads; one entry per CDR3 protein. The sample lists about a million distinct CDR3 sequences, about 53% occurring once. V dropped 8 bases and J dropped 4 bases, with 15 bases sitting between them. CDR1 SGHTA and CDR2 FQGTGA come from the germline V gene. CDR3 length: 13 residues. Study conclusions and caveats: Samples with more naive T cells showed higher observed beta diversity.

The V gene is TRBV7-3, the J gene TRBJ2-7; D might be TRBD2 (5 bases). Sequencing used blood. The origin of this receptor is a woman aged 55-69 years in good health. CDR3 in amino acids: CASSVWAGYEQYF. In nucleotides, the CDR3 is TGTGCCAGCTCCGTATGGGCGGGTTACGAGCAGTACTTC.